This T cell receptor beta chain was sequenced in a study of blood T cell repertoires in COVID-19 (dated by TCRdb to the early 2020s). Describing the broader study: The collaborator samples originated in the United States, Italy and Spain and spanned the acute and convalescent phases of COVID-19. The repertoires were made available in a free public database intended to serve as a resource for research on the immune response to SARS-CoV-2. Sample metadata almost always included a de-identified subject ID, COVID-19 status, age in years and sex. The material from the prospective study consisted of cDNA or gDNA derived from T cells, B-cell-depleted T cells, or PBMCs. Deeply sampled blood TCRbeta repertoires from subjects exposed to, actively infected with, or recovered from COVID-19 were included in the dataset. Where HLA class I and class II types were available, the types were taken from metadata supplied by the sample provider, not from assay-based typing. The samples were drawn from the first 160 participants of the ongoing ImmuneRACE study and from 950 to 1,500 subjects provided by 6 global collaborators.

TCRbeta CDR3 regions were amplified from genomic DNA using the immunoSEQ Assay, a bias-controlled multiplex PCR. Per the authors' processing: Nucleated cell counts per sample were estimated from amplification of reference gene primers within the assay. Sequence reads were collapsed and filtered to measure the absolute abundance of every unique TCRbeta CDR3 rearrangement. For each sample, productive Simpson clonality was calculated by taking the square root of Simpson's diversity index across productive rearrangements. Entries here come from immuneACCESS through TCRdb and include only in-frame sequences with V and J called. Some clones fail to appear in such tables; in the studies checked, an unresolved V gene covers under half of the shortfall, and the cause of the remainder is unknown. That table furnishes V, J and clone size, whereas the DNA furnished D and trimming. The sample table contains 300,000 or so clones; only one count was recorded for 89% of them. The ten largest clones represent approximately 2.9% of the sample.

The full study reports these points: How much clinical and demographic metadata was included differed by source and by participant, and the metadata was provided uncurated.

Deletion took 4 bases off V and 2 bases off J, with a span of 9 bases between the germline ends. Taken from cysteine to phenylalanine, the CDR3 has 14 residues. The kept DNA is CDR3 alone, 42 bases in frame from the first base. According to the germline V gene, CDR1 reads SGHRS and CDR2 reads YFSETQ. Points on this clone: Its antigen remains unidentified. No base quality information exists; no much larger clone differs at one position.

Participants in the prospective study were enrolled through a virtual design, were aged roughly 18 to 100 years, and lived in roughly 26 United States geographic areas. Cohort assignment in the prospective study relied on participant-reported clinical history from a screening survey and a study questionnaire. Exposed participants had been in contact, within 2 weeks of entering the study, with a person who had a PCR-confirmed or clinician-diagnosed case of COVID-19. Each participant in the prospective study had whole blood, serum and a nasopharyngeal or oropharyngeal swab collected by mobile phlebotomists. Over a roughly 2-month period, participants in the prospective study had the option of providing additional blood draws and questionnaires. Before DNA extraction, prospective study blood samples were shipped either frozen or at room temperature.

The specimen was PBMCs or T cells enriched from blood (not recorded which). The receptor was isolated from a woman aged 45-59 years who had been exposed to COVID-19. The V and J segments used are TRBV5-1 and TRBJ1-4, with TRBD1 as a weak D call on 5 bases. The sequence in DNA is TGCGCCAGCAGCAGCGACAGTACTAATGAAAAACTGTTTTTT. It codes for CASSSDSTNEKLFF. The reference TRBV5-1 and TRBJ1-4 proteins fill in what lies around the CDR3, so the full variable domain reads KAGVTQTPRYLIKTRGQQVTLSCSPISGHRSVSWYQQTPGQGLQFLFEYFSETQRNKGNFPGRFSGRQFSNSRSEMNVSTLELGDSALYLCASSSDSTNEKLFFGSGTQLSVL.